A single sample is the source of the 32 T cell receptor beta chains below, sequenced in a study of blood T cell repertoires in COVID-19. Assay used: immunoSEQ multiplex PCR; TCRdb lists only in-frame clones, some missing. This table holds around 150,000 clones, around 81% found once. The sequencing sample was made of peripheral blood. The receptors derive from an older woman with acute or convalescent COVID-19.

CDR3 in DNA: TGTGCCAGTAGTCCCAGGGCCAGCCCAAACCCCCACGAGCAGTACTTC. Translation gives CASSPRASPNPHEQYF. The rearrangement uses TRBV19 and TRBJ2-7, with D perhaps TRBD1 (5 bases). Germline-derived CDR1 and CDR2 are LNHDA and SQIVND (reference sequence). The CDR3 is 16 residues long. V lost 5 bases, J lost 5 bases, and 22 bases lay in between. Using reference TRBV19 and TRBJ2-7 for the parts outside the CDR3, the full variable domain is DGGITQSPKYLFRKEGQNVTLSCEQNLNHDAMYWYRQDPGQGLRLIYYSQIVNDFQKGDIAEGYSVSREKKESFPLTVTSAQKNPTAFYLCASSPRASPNPHEQYFGPGTRLTVT.

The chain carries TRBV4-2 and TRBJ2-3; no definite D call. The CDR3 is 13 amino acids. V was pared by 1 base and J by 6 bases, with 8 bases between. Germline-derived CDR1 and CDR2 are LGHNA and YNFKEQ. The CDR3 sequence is CASSQVPQDTQYF. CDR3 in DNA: TGTGCCAGCAGCCAAGTCCCTCAGGATACGCAGTATTTT.

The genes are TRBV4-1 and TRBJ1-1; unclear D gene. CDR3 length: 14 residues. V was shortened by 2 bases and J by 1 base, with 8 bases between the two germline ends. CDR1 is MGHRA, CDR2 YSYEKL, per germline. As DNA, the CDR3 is TGCGCCAGCAGCCAACCGGGAAAGAACACTGAAGCTTTCTTT. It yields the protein CASSQPGKNTEAFF.

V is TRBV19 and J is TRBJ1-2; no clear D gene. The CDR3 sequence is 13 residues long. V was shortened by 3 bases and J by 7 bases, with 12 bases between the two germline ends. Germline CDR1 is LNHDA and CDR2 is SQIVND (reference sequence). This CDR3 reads CASSIWGEVGYTF. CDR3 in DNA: TGTGCCAGTAGTATTTGGGGAGAGGTTGGCTACACCTTC. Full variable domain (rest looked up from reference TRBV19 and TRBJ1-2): DGGITQSPKYLFRKEGQNVTLSCEQNLNHDAMYWYRQDPGQGLRLIYYSQIVNDFQKGDIAEGYSVSREKKESFPLTVTSAQKNPTAFYLCASSIWGEVGYTFGSGTRLTVV.

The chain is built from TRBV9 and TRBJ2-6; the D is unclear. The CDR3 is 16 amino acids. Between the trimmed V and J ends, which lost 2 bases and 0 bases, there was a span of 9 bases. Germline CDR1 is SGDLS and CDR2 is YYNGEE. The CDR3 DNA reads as TGTGCCAGCAGCGTGGGTCCGGGCTCTGGGGCCAACGTCCTGACTTTC. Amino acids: CASSVGPGSGANVLTF. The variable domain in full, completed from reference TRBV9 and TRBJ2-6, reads DSGVTQTPKHLITATGQRVTLRCSPRSGDLSVYWYQQSLDQGLQFLIQYYNGEERAKGNILERFSAQQFPDLHSELNLSSLELGDSALYFCASSVGPGSGANVLTFGAGSRLTVL.

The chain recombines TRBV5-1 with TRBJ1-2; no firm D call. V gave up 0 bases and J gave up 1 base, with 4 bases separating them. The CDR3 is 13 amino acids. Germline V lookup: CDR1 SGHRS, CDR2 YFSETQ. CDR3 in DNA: TGCGCCAGCAGCTTGGACAATAACTATGGCTACACCTTC. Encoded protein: CASSLDNNYGYTF.

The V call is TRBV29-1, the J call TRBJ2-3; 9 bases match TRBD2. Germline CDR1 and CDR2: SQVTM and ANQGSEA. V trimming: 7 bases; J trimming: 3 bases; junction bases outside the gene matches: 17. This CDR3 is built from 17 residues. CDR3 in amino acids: CSAPGSGRGGGTDTQYF. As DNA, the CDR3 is TGCAGCGCCCCGGGTAGCGGGAGAGGGGGAGGGACAGATACGCAGTATTTT.

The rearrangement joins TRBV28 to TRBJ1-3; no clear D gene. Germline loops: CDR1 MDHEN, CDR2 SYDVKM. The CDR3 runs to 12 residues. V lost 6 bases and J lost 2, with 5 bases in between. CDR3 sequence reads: CASRGAGNTIYF. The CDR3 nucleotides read TGTGCCAGCAGGGGCGCTGGAAACACCATATATTTT.

As DNA, the CDR3 is TGTGCCAGCAGCATCCGGGACAGGGAGGCAGATACGCAGTATTTT. Translated: CASSIRDREADTQYF. This chain links TRBV7-9 with TRBJ2-3, with 9 bases that match TRBD1. The junction had 7 bases not matched to a gene; V was cut back by 5 bases and J by 4 bases. Germline loops: CDR1 SEHNR, CDR2 FQNEAQ (reference sequence). This CDR3 has 15 residues.

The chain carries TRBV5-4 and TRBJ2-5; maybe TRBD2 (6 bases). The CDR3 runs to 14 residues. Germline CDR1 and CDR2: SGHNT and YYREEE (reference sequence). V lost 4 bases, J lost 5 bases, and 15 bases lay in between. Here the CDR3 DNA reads TGTGCCAGCAGCCCTGCCCCGGGGAGGGAGACCCAGTACTTC. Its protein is CASSPAPGRETQYF.

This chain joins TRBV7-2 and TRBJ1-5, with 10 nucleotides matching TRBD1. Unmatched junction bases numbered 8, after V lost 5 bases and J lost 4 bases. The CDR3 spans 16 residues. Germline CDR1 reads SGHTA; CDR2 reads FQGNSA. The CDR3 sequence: CASSLIGTGVNQPQHF. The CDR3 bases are TGTGCCAGCAGCCTAATAGGGACAGGGGTGAATCAGCCCCAGCATTTT.

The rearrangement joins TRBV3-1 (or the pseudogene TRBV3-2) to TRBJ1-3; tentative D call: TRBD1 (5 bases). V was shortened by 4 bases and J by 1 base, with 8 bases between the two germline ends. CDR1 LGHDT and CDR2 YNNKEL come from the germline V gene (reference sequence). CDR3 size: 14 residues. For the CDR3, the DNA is TGTGCCAGCAGCCGACAGCGTTCTGGAAACACCATATATTTT. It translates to CASSRQRSGNTIYF.

The CDR3 DNA is TGTGCCAGCTCACCACCCCTAGCGCCCAATGAGCAGTTCTTC. Protein: CASSPPLAPNEQFF. The chain combines TRBV18 with TRBJ2-1; a possible D gene is TRBD2 (6 bases). Germline-derived CDR1 and CDR2 are KGHSH and LQKENI. Trimming removed 0 bases from V and 6 bases from J, with 9 bases in between. CDR3 length: 14 residues.

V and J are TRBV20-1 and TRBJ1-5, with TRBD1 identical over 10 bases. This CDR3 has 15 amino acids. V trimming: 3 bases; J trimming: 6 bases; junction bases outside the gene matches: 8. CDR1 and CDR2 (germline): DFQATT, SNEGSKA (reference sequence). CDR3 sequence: CSASFRDRGGQPQHF. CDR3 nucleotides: TGCAGTGCTAGTTTCCGGGACAGGGGAGGTCAGCCCCAGCATTTT.

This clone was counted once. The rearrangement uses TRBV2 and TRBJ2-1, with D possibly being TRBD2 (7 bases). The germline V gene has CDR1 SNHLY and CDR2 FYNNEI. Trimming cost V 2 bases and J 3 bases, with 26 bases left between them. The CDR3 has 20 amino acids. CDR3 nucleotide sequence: TGTGCCAGCAGTGAAATCGGGGGGCGCGGTTCGCGGACCATCTACAATGAGCAGTTCTTC. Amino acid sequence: CASSEIGGRGSRTIYNEQFF.

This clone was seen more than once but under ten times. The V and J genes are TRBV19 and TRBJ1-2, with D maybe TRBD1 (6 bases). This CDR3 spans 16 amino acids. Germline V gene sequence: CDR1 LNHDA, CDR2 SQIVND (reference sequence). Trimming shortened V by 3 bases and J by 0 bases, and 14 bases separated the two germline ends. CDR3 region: CASSMFADRSNYGYTF. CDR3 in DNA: TGTGCCAGTAGTATGTTCGCGGACAGATCTAACTATGGCTACACCTTC.

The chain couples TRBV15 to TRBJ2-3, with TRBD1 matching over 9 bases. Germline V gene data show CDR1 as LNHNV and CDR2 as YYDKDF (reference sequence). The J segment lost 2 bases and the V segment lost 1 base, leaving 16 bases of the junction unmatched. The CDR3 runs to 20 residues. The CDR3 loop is CATSRVHEVLGTGFTDTQYF. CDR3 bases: TGTGCCACCAGCAGAGTGCATGAGGTATTAGGGACAGGGTTCACAGATACGCAGTATTTT.

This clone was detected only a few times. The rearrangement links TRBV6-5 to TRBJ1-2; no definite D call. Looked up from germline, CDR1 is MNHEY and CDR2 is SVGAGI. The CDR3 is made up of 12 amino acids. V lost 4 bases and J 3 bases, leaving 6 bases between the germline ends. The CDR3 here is CASSSGYYGYTF. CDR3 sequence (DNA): TGTGCCAGCAGTTCCGGGTACTATGGCTACACCTTC.

The CDR3 region has the DNA TGTGCCAGCAGCACGGGACTAGGAGTTTCTGGGTGGGAGCAGTTCTTC. The encoded protein is CASSTGLGVSGWEQFF. The V and J genes are TRBV11-2 and TRBJ2-1; 8 bases agree with TRBD2. This CDR3 is built from 16 residues. Germline V gene lookup returns CDR1 SGHAT and CDR2 FQNNGV. V gave up 5 bases and J gave up 10 bases; unmatched junction bases: 16.

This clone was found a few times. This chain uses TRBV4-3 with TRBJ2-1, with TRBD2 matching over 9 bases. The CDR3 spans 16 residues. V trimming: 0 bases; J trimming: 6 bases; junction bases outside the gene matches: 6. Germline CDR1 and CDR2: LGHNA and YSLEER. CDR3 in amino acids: CASSQDAVTSGNEQFF. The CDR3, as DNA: TGCGCCAGCAGCCAAGATGCCGTGACTAGCGGCAATGAGCAGTTCTTC.

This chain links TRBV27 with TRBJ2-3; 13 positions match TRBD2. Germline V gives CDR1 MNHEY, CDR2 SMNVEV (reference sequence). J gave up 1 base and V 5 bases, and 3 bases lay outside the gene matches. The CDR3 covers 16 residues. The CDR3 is CASSTGLAGRTDTQYF. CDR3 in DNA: TGTGCCAGCAGTACGGGACTAGCGGGACGCACAGATACGCAGTATTTT.

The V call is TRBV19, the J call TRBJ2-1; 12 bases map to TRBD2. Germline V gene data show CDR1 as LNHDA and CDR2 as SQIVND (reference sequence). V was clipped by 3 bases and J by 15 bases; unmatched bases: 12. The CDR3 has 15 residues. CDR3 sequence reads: CASSIRLTSGRGSFF. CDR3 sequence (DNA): TGTGCCAGTAGTATCAGGCTGACTAGCGGGAGAGGGTCGTTCTTC.

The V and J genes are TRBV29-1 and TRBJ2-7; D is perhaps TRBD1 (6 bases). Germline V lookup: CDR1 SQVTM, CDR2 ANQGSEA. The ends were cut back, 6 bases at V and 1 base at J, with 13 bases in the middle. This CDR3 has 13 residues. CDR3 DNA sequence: TGCAGCGTCGGGACACTAGTTTCCTACGAGCAGTACTTC. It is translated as CSVGTLVSYEQYF.

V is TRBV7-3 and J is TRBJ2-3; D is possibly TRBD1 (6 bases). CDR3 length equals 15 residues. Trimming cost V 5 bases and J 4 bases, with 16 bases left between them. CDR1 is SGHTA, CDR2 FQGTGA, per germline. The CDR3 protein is CASSPTGSAADTQYF. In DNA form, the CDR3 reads TGTGCCAGCAGCCCCACAGGGAGCGCAGCAGATACGCAGTATTTT.

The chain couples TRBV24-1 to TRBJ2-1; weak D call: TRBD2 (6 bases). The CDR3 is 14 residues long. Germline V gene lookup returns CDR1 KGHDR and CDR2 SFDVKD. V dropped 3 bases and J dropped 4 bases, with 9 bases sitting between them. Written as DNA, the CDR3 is TGTGCCACCAGTGATCCGGCGGGGTACAATGAGCAGTTCTTC. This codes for CATSDPAGYNEQFF.

CDR3 DNA: TGCAGCGTTGAAAAGGCGGGAGTTAGAGCCTACGAGCAGTACTTC. Translated: CSVEKAGVRAYEQYF. The rearrangement uses TRBV29-1 and TRBJ2-7; 7 bases are shared with TRBD2. There are 15 residues in the CDR3. Germline CDR1 SQVTM, CDR2 ANQGSEA. Unmatched junction bases numbered 9, after V lost 2 bases and J lost 2 bases.

CDR3 sequence (DNA): TGTGCCAGCATGAGGGGGCGCGAGCAGTACTTC. Its protein is CASMRGREQYF. The V gene is TRBV6-5, the J gene TRBJ2-7; TRBD1 agrees at 7 bases. The germline CDR1 and CDR2 sequences are MNHEY and SVGAGI. This CDR3 contains 11 residues. J was trimmed by 6 bases and V by 7 bases; bases with no gene match: 3.

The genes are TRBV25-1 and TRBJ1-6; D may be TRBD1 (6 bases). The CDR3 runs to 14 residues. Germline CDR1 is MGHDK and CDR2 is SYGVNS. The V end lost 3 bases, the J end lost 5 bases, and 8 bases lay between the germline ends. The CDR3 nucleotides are TGTGCCAGCAGTGACCAGGGGCATAATTCACCCCTCCACTTT. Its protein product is CASSDQGHNSPLHF.

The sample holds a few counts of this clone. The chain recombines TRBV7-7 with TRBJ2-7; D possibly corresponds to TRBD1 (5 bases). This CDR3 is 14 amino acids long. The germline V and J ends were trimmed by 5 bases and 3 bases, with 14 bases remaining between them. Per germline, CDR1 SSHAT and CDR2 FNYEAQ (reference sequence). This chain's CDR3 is CASSPTLDSYEQYF. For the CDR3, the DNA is TGTGCCAGCAGCCCAACCCTTGACAGCTACGAGCAGTACTTC.

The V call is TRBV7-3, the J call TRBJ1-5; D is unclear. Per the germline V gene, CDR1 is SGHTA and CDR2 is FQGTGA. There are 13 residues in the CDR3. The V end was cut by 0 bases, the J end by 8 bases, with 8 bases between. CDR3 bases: TGTGCCAGCAGCTTAACCCGTTCAGAGCCCCAGCATTTT. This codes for CASSLTRSEPQHF.

The CDR3 reads CASSLVGGGGQPQHF. The CDR3 DNA sequence: TGTGCCAGCAGCTTGGTCGGTGGCGGCGGGCAGCCCCAGCATTTT. This sequence joins TRBV5-8 and TRBJ1-5; D not resolved. Deletions cut 0 bases from V and 7 bases from J, with 14 bases between. The CDR3 covers 15 residues. The germline V gene encodes CDR1 SGHTS and CDR2 YDEGEE. The full variable domain, its missing parts supplied by reference TRBV5-8 and TRBJ1-5, is EAGVTQSPTHLIKTRGQQATLRCSPISGHTSVYWYQQALGLGLQFLLWYDEGEERNRGNFPPRFSGRQFPNYSSELNVNALELEDSALYLCASSLVGGGGQPQHFGDGTRLSIL.

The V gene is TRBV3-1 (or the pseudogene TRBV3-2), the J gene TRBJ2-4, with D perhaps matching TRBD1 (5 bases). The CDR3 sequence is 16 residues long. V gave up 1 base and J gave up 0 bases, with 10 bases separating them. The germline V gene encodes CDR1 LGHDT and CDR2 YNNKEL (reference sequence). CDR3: CASSQGQSIAKNIQYF. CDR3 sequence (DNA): TGTGCCAGCAGCCAAGGACAGTCCATAGCCAAAAACATTCAGTACTTC.